The 5 T cell receptor beta chains given below trace back to one sample, sequenced in a study of CD8 T cells in Susac syndrome. Reverse transcription of roughly 0.45 to 1 ug RNA was carried out with random hexamers. A single record per CDR3 protein comes from TCRdb applying MiXCR to the immunoSEQ multiplex PCR reads. In the table there are about 200,000 distinct CDR3 sequences, about 95% of which are singletons. Sequencing was carried out using CD4+ T cells from PBMCs. The receptors were gathered from a human donor with multiple sclerosis.

J is TRBJ2-7 and V is TRBV12-3 or TRBV12-4, with 8 bases that match TRBD1. The V gene end was trimmed by 3 bases and the J gene end by 6 bases; junction bases not matched to a gene: 4. This CDR3 has 13 residues. This CDR3 is CASSLGQVAEQYF. For the CDR3, the DNA is TGTGCCAGCAGTTTGGGACAGGTAGCCGAGCAGTACTTC.

This rearrangement joins TRBV27 to TRBJ1-3; D is perhaps TRBD1 (5 bases). Looked up from germline, CDR1 is MNHEY and CDR2 is SMNVEV (reference sequence). This CDR3 has 15 residues. The V end was cut by 5 bases, the J end by 7 bases, with 18 bases between. The CDR3 sequence: CASSRTGTMGNTIYF. The CDR3 bases are TGTGCCAGCAGTAGAACCGGGACCATGGGTAACACCATATATTTT.

This clonotype occurred once. The rearrangement links TRBV7-8 to TRBJ2-3, with D uncertain. The CDR3 is 12 amino acids. Germline values: CDR1 SGHVS, CDR2 FQNEAQ. V lost 5 bases, J lost 6 bases, and 9 bases lay in between. The CDR3 DNA follows: TGTGCCAGCAGCCCTGAATGGGATACGCAGTATTTT. Residues: CASSPEWDTQYF.

V and J are TRBV29-1 and TRBJ2-7; 9 nucleotides agree with TRBD1. CDR3 length equals 13 residues. The J segment lost 5 bases and the V segment lost 6 bases, leaving 8 bases of the junction unmatched. Germline CDR1 and CDR2: SQVTM and ANQGSEA. CDR3 bases: TGCAGCGTGGGGTTAGGACAGGGGAACGAGCAGTACTTC. The encoded protein is CSVGLGQGNEQYF.

J is TRBJ2-5 and V is TRBV5-1; possibly TRBD1 for D (5 bases). V lost 4 bases to trimming and J lost 1 base, with 17 bases between them. CDR1 and CDR2 from the germline V gene are SGHRS and YFSETQ. The CDR3 covers 16 residues. CDR3 coding DNA: TGCGCCAGCAGCCCGGTCCCCCCGGACATCCAAGAGACCCAGTACTTC. The encoded protein is CASSPVPPDIQETQYF.